The rows below give T cell receptor beta chains drawn from one sample of a study of metastatic and nonmetastatic thyroid tumors. Via MiXCR, TCRdb re-called the PCR reads. Counted here are about 16,000 clones, more than 10% occurring once; the ten biggest clones make up 25% to 35%. The specimen was blood. These receptors came from a female donor with papillary thyroid cancer or a benign thyroid nodule (not recorded which). Some clones in this sample may be carry-over from other donors' samples. Both conserved end residues are part of each CDR3. A D gene is named only where the DNA matches it firmly. Not all rows give a size; the values are once, few, many and, for expanded clones, a class.

j_call	d_call	clone_size	v_call	cdr3_aa	cdr3_nt
TRBJ1-1	-	-	TRBV9	CASSGTWDTEAFF	TGTGCCAGCAGCGGCACATGGGACACTGAAGCTTTCTTT
TRBJ2-7	TRBD2	many	TRBV7-8	CASSLWGGTIAPYEQYF	TGTGCCAGCAGCTTATGGGGGGGGACGATTGCCCCCTACGAGCAGTACTTC
TRBJ1-5	TRBD1	many	TRBV20-1	CSADRGSNQPQHF	TGCAGTGCTGACAGGGGATCTAATCAGCCCCAGCATTTT
TRBJ1-4	-	many	TRBV2	CASSEAGVLEKLFF	TGTGCCAGCAGTGAAGCAGGGGTGCTGGAAAAACTGTTTTTT
TRBJ2-7	-	few	TRBV12-3/TRBV12-4	CASSPPLGFGEQYF	TGTGCCAGCAGCCCCCCCCTAGGATTCGGCGAGCAGTACTTC
TRBJ2-2	-	many	TRBV11-1	CASSLVGANTGELFF	TGTGCCAGCAGCTTAGTGGGGGCGAACACCGGGGAGCTGTTTTTT
TRBJ2-1	-	medium-sized	TRBV12-3/TRBV12-4	CASSLLWNEQFF	TGTGCCAGCAGTTTACTGTGGAATGAGCAGTTCTTC
TRBJ2-1	-	many	TRBV2	CASETLTGNEQFF	TGTGCCAGCGAGACACTAACAGGGAATGAGCAGTTCTTC
TRBJ1-1	-	-	TRBV10-1	CASSESTRQVGRGTEAFF	TGCGCCAGCAGTGAGTCAACCAGGCAAGTCGGCAGGGGCACTGAAGCTTTCTTT
TRBJ1-3	-	many	TRBV5-6	CASSARDAGNTIYF	TGTGCCAGCAGCGCCCGGGACGCTGGAAACACCATATATTTT
TRBJ2-1	-	many	TRBV3-1	CASSRSGTAFNEQFF	TGTGCCAGCAGTCGTAGCGGGACAGCTTTCAATGAGCAGTTCTTC
TRBJ1-1	-	many	TRBV12-3/TRBV12-4	CASSPTGGGTEAFF	TGTGCCAGCAGCCCGACCGGGGGCGGCACTGAAGCTTTCTTT
TRBJ2-7	-	large	TRBV11-1	CASSLTRLVYEQYF	TGTGCCAGCAGCTTAACCCGACTAGTCTACGAGCAGTACTTC
TRBJ1-3	-	medium-sized	TRBV15	CATSSGRISGNTIYF	TGTGCCACCAGCAGTGGACGGATCTCTGGAAACACCATATATTTT
TRBJ1-6	-	-	TRBV5-1	CASSPCGGESYNSPLHF	TGCGCCAGCTCCCCTTGTGGGGGTGAGTCGTATAATTCACCCCTCCACTTT
TRBJ2-1	TRBD2	medium-sized	TRBV6-4	CASSVREGTDEQFF	TGTGCCAGCAGTGTGCGGGAGGGGACGGATGAGCAGTTCTTC
TRBJ2-7	-	large	TRBV2	CASSQGWPYEQYF	TGTGCCAGTTCCCAGGGGTGGCCCTACGAGCAGTACTTC
TRBJ2-7	TRBD2	many	TRBV5-1	CASSLGTSVTYEQYF	TGCGCCAGCAGCCTCGGGACTAGCGTTACCTACGAGCAGTACTTC
TRBJ1-6	-	medium-sized	TRBV27	CASSLRADPSSYNSPLHF	TGTGCCAGCAGTTTGAGGGCAGACCCGAGCTCCTATAATTCACCCCTCCACTTT
TRBJ1-2	TRBD1	many	TRBV2	CASQTGKESGYTF	TGTGCCAGCCAGACAGGGAAGGAGAGTGGCTACACCTTC
TRBJ1-1	-	medium-sized	TRBV28	CASRGSQFNTEAFF	TGTGCCAGCAGGGGATCACAATTTAACACTGAAGCTTTCTTT
TRBJ2-5	-	-	TRBV6-1	CASTPPGVYGETQYF	TGTGCCAGCACTCCCCCCGGGGTGTACGGTGAGACCCAGTACTTC
TRBJ1-1	-	many	TRBV20-1	CSASSVGATEAFF	TGCAGTGCTAGTTCGGTGGGGGCCACTGAAGCTTTCTTT
TRBJ1-6	-	many	TRBV20-1	CSGRQDQSYNSPLHF	TGCAGTGGGCGGCAGGACCAATCCTATAATTCACCCCTCCACTTT
TRBJ1-4	-	many	TRBV14	CASSQRAGYEKLFF	TGTGCCAGCAGCCAGCGGGCGGGTTATGAAAAACTGTTTTTT
TRBJ1-5	-	many	TRBV5-6	CASSLTWAQPQHF	TGTGCCAGCAGCTTGACGTGGGCTCAGCCCCAGCATTTT
TRBJ2-1	-	many	TRBV7-2	CASSHYLPYNEQFF	TGTGCCAGCAGCCATTACCTCCCCTACAATGAGCAGTTCTTC
TRBJ2-1	TRBD1	many	TRBV7-9	CASSSQGRGNEQFF	TGTGCCAGCAGCTCACAGGGGCGAGGCAATGAGCAGTTCTTC
TRBJ2-7	-	few	TRBV27	CASSPSVSYEQYF	TGTGCCAGCAGCCCCTCGGTCTCCTACGAGCAGTACTTC
TRBJ1-5	TRBD1	many	TRBV7-2	CASSWGQQNQPQHF	TGTGCCAGCAGCTGGGGACAGCAAAATCAGCCCCAGCATTTT
TRBJ2-1	TRBD2	-	TRBV11-2	CASIPQRGVNNEQFF	TGTGCCAGTATCCCCCAGCGGGGAGTAAACAATGAGCAGTTCTTC
TRBJ1-6	TRBD1	many	TRBV7-6	CASSRQGANSPLHF	TGTGCCAGCAGCCGACAGGGGGCAAATTCACCCCTCCACTTT
TRBJ2-1	-	-	TRBV24-1	CATSDTYRSPYNEQFF	TGTGCCACCAGTGACACATACAGGTCCCCCTACAATGAGCAGTTCTTC
TRBJ1-2	TRBD1	many	TRBV5-4	CASSLDRGSYGYTF	TGTGCCAGCAGCTTGGACAGGGGGTCCTATGGCTACACCTTC
TRBJ2-1	-	many	TRBV18	CASSPAGGSVNNEQFF	TGTGCCAGCTCACCCGCAGGGGGGAGCGTCAACAATGAGCAGTTCTTC
TRBJ2-3	TRBD2	many	TRBV7-6	CASSFRLAGATDTQYF	TGTGCCAGCAGCTTCAGACTAGCGGGGGCCACAGATACGCAGTATTTT
TRBJ1-6	TRBD1	many	TRBV6-1	CASSTQGSSYNSPLHF	TGTGCCAGCAGTACACAGGGGAGCTCCTATAATTCACCCCTCCACTTT
TRBJ2-7	-	many	TRBV4-3	CASSQEASEASYEQYF	TGCGCCAGCAGCCAAGAAGCGTCAGAGGCATCCTACGAGCAGTACTTC
TRBJ1-3	-	medium-sized	TRBV12-3/TRBV12-4	CASSLDGVPDTIYF	TGTGCCAGCAGTTTAGATGGGGTTCCAGACACCATATATTTT
TRBJ2-5	-	-	TRBV6-1	CASSARGNLQETQYF	TGTGCCAGCAGTGCGAGGGGCAACCTTCAAGAGACCCAGTACTTC
TRBJ2-2	TRBD2	many	TRBV5-4	CASSWGGAGELFF	TGTGCCAGCAGCTGGGGGGGGGCCGGGGAGCTGTTTTTT
TRBJ2-3	TRBD2	many	TRBV20-1	CSARRLAASTDTQYF	TGCAGTGCTAGGAGACTAGCGGCGAGCACAGATACGCAGTATTTT
TRBJ1-4	-	many	TRBV13	CASSFTGSAPSNEKLFF	TGTGCCAGCAGCTTCACAGGGTCTGCCCCCTCTAATGAAAAACTGTTTTTT
TRBJ2-7	TRBD2	-	TRBV27	CASSSGTSGSYEQYF	TGTGCCAGCAGTTCAGGGACCAGCGGGAGCTACGAGCAGTACTTC
TRBJ2-1	-	many	TRBV5-8	CASSKQGGSYNEQFF	TGTGCCAGCAGCAAACAGGGTGGGTCCTACAATGAGCAGTTCTTC
TRBJ1-1	-	-	TRBV6-1	CASRADSWTEAFF	TGTGCCAGCAGGGCGGACAGTTGGACTGAAGCTTTCTTT
TRBJ2-6	-	many	TRBV2	CASITRPSGANVLTF	TGTGCCAGCATAACACGTCCCTCTGGGGCCAACGTCCTGACTTTC
TRBJ1-1	-	many	TRBV4-3	CASSQDPTVGQAFF	TGCGCCAGCAGCCAAGATCCAACAGTAGGTCAAGCTTTCTTT
TRBJ1-5	-	many	TRBV7-3	CASSLSFYGGNQPQHF	TGTGCCAGCAGCTTATCATTCTACGGGGGCAATCAGCCCCAGCATTTT
TRBJ1-1	TRBD1	many	TRBV12-5	CASGEQGSEAFF	TGTGCTAGTGGAGAACAGGGGAGTGAAGCTTTCTTT
TRBJ1-6	-	many	TRBV7-6	CASSSDRHNSPLHF	TGTGCCAGCAGCTCCGACAGGCATAATTCACCCCTCCACTTT
TRBJ2-5	TRBD2	many	TRBV11-2	CASSPGTSGRASQETQYF	TGTGCCAGCAGCCCGGGGACTAGCGGGAGGGCCAGCCAAGAGACCCAGTACTTC
TRBJ1-1	TRBD1	many	TRBV28	CASRSRGQAFF	TGTGCCAGCAGAAGCAGGGGGCAAGCTTTCTTT
TRBJ1-1	-	few	TRBV6-2/TRBV6-3	CASSYRGVGGTEAFF	TGTGCCAGCAGTTACCGCGGTGTTGGAGGAACTGAAGCTTTCTTT
TRBJ2-1	-	many	TRBV5-1	CASSTQHGTGNEQFF	TGCGCCAGCAGCACACAACATGGGACTGGTAATGAGCAGTTCTTC